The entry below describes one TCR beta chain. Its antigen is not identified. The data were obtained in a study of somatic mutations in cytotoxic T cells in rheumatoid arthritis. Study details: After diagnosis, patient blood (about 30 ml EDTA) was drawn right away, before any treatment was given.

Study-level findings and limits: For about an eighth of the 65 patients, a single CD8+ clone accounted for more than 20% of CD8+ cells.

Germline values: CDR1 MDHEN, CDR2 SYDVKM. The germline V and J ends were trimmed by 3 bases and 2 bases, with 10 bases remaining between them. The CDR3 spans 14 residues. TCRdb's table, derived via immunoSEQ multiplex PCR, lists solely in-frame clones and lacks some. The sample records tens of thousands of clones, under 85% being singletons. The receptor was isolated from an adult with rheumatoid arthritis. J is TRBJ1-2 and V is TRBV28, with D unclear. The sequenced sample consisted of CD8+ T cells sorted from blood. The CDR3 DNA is TGTGCCAGCAGTTTTGGGCAGTCCAACTATGGCTACACCTTC. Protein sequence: CASSFGQSNYGYTF.